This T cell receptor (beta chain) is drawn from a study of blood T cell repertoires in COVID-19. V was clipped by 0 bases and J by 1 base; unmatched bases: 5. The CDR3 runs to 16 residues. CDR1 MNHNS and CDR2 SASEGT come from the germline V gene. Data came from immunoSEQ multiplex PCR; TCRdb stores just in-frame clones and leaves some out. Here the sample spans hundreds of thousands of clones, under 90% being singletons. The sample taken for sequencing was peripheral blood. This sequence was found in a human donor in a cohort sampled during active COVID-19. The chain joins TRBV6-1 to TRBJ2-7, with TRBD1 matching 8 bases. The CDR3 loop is CASSEASRGLSYEQYF. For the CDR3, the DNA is TGTGCCAGCAGTGAAGCCTCCAGGGGGCTGTCCTACGAGCAGTACTTC.